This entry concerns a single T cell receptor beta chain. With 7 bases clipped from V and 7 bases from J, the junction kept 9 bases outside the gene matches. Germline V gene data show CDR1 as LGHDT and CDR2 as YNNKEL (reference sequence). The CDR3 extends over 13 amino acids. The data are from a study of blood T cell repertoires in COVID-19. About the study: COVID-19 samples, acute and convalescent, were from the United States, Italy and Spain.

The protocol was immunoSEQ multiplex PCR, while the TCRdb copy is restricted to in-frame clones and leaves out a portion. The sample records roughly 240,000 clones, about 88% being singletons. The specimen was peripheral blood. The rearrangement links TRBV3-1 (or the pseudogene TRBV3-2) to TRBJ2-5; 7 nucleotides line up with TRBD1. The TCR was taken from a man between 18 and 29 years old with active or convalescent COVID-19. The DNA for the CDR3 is TGTGCCAGCACCCAGGACAGGTCCGGGACCCAGTACTTC. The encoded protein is CASTQDRSGTQYF.